A selection of T cell receptor beta chains follows, all from one sample in a study of Ad26.COV2.S vaccination and SARS-CoV-2 variants. Sequencing was performed with immunoSEQ multiplex PCR; in TCRdb, only in-frame clones are kept and a portion is missing. The sample holds hundreds of thousands of clones; over 80% are singletons and the top ten take about 1.7%. Sequenced here: peripheral blood, sampled in a trial of Ad26.COV2.S vaccine versus placebo. The receptor set was obtained from a person between 18 and 59 years old who received the Ad26.COV2.S COVID-19 vaccine or a placebo. Both conserved end residues are part of each CDR3. Each record gives: V gene, D gene, J gene, clone size, CDR3 protein, CDR3 DNA. The D gene is left open where the match is weak. Clone size appears in some rows only: once, few, many, or a class for an expanded clone.

V gene: TRBV19
D gene: NA
J gene: TRBJ1-1
clone size: NA
CDR3 protein: CASSFVNTEAFF
CDR3 DNA: TGTGCCAGTAGTTTTGTCAACACTGAAGCTTTCTTT

V gene: TRBV30
D gene: NA
J gene: TRBJ2-7
clone size: NA
CDR3 protein: CAWSVGGQRSSYEQYF
CDR3 DNA: TGTGCCTGGAGTGTCGGGGGACAGAGGAGCTCCTACGAGCAGTACTTC

V gene: TRBV23-1
D gene: NA
J gene: TRBJ1-1
clone size: NA
CDR3 protein: CASSQSGACAFF
CDR3 DNA: TGCGCCAGCAGTCAATCGGGGGCATGCGCTTTCTTT

V gene: TRBV3-1/TRBV3-2
D gene: NA
J gene: TRBJ1-4
clone size: NA
CDR3 protein: CASSHSGAGNEKLFF
CDR3 DNA: TGTGCCAGCAGCCACTCCGGTGCGGGCAATGAAAAACTGTTTTTT

V gene: TRBV11-2
D gene: TRBD1
J gene: TRBJ2-5
clone size: NA
CDR3 protein: CASSPGQGATKTQYF
CDR3 DNA: TGTGCCAGCAGCCCCGGACAGGGGGCAACCAAGACCCAGTACTTC

V gene: TRBV6-2/TRBV6-3
D gene: NA
J gene: TRBJ1-6
clone size: NA
CDR3 protein: CASSYVVGGNSPLHF
CDR3 DNA: TGTGCCAGCAGTTACGTCGTCGGGGGGAATTCACCCCTCCACTTT

V gene: TRBV19
D gene: TRBD1
J gene: TRBJ1-5
clone size: NA
CDR3 protein: CASSKETGGRRNQPQHF
CDR3 DNA: TGTGCCAGTAGTAAGGAGACAGGGGGGCGTCGCAATCAGCCCCAGCATTTT

V gene: TRBV6-5
D gene: NA
J gene: TRBJ1-5
clone size: NA
CDR3 protein: CASSYSPRGSNQPQHF
CDR3 DNA: TGTGCCAGCAGTTACTCCCCCAGGGGTAGCAATCAGCCCCAGCATTTT

V gene: TRBV6-1
D gene: NA
J gene: TRBJ2-1
clone size: NA
CDR3 protein: CASQGRQDEQFF
CDR3 DNA: TGTGCCAGCCAGGGGCGTCAGGATGAGCAGTTCTTC

V gene: TRBV7-9
D gene: NA
J gene: TRBJ2-7
clone size: NA
CDR3 protein: CASSLAGASEQYF
CDR3 DNA: TGTGCCAGCAGCTTGGCGGGGGCCAGCGAGCAGTACTTC

V gene: TRBV11-2
D gene: TRBD1
J gene: TRBJ2-5
clone size: NA
CDR3 protein: CASSGDRGLIVRGETQYF
CDR3 DNA: TGTGCCAGCAGCGGAGACAGGGGGCTAATAGTAAGAGGAGAGACCCAGTACTTC

V gene: TRBV10-3
D gene: NA
J gene: TRBJ1-1
clone size: NA
CDR3 protein: CAISEGVISFTEAFF
CDR3 DNA: TGTGCCATCAGCGAAGGGGTTATAAGTTTCACTGAAGCTTTCTTT

V gene: TRBV7-6
D gene: TRBD1
J gene: TRBJ2-1
clone size: NA
CDR3 protein: CASIADVDRGDNEQFF
CDR3 DNA: TGTGCCAGCATCGCCGATGTCGACAGGGGGGACAATGAGCAGTTCTTC

V gene: TRBV4-3
D gene: TRBD2
J gene: TRBJ2-2
clone size: NA
CDR3 protein: CASSQEYVAGVTGELFF
CDR3 DNA: TGCGCCAGCAGCCAAGAATATGTAGCGGGGGTCACCGGGGAGCTGTTTTTT

V gene: TRBV5-1
D gene: NA
J gene: TRBJ2-7
clone size: NA
CDR3 protein: CASSTWTVSYEQYF
CDR3 DNA: TGCGCCAGCAGCACTTGGACAGTCTCCTACGAGCAGTACTTC

V gene: TRBV7-2
D gene: TRBD1
J gene: TRBJ2-2
clone size: NA
CDR3 protein: CASSIRTGSTGELFF
CDR3 DNA: TGTGCCAGCAGCATCCGGACAGGGAGCACCGGGGAGCTGTTTTTT

V gene: TRBV11-2
D gene: NA
J gene: TRBJ2-1
clone size: NA
CDR3 protein: CASSSFTEPYNEQFF
CDR3 DNA: TGTGCCAGCAGCTCCTTCACGGAGCCCTACAATGAGCAGTTCTTC

V gene: TRBV15
D gene: TRBD2
J gene: TRBJ2-1
clone size: NA
CDR3 protein: CATSSGLAGGRSSYNEQFF
CDR3 DNA: TGTGCCACCAGCAGCGGACTAGCGGGGGGGCGAAGCTCCTACAATGAGCAGTTCTTC

V gene: TRBV10-3
D gene: NA
J gene: TRBJ2-1
clone size: NA
CDR3 protein: CAISEMRGEQFF
CDR3 DNA: TGTGCCATCAGTGAGATGAGGGGTGAGCAGTTCTTC

V gene: TRBV9
D gene: NA
J gene: TRBJ2-3
clone size: NA
CDR3 protein: CASSAPGEYTDTQYF
CDR3 DNA: TGTGCCAGCAGCGCCCCAGGGGAGTACACAGATACGCAGTATTTT

V gene: TRBV29-1
D gene: NA
J gene: TRBJ2-7
clone size: NA
CDR3 protein: CSVGGSSSYEQYF
CDR3 DNA: TGCAGCGTTGGAGGGTCCAGCTCCTACGAGCAGTACTTC

V gene: TRBV15
D gene: NA
J gene: TRBJ1-1
clone size: NA
CDR3 protein: CATSRDLDGSNTEAFF
CDR3 DNA: TGTGCCACCAGCAGAGATCTGGATGGCAGCAACACTGAAGCTTTCTTT

V gene: TRBV7-2
D gene: NA
J gene: TRBJ2-2
clone size: NA
CDR3 protein: CASSFWTRNTGELFF
CDR3 DNA: TGTGCCAGCAGCTTCTGGACAAGAAACACCGGGGAGCTGTTTTTT

V gene: TRBV9
D gene: NA
J gene: TRBJ2-4
clone size: NA
CDR3 protein: CASSVGGLSSIQYF
CDR3 DNA: TGTGCCAGCAGCGTAGGGGGGTTGTCTTCCATTCAGTACTTC

V gene: TRBV7-6
D gene: TRBD2
J gene: TRBJ2-2
clone size: NA
CDR3 protein: CASSTIRGGPTGELFF
CDR3 DNA: TGTGCCAGCAGCACCATCCGGGGGGGCCCGACCGGGGAGCTGTTTTTT

V gene: TRBV10-3
D gene: NA
J gene: TRBJ1-2
clone size: NA
CDR3 protein: CAISELNLNPGYTF
CDR3 DNA: TGTGCCATCAGTGAGTTAAATCTTAACCCTGGCTACACCTTC

V gene: TRBV19
D gene: NA
J gene: TRBJ1-1
clone size: NA
CDR3 protein: CASSMEHRHWNTEAFF
CDR3 DNA: TGTGCCAGTAGTATGGAACATCGGCACTGGAACACTGAAGCTTTCTTT

V gene: TRBV5-1
D gene: NA
J gene: TRBJ1-1
clone size: NA
CDR3 protein: CASSRGSDSNTEAFF
CDR3 DNA: TGCGCCAGCAGCCGGGGGTCAGACTCGAACACTGAAGCTTTCTTT

V gene: TRBV9
D gene: TRBD2
J gene: TRBJ2-3
clone size: NA
CDR3 protein: CASQRVGGGVTDTQYF
CDR3 DNA: TGTGCCAGCCAACGCGTTGGGGGAGGGGTCACAGATACGCAGTATTTT

V gene: TRBV27
D gene: NA
J gene: TRBJ1-1
clone size: NA
CDR3 protein: CASRTTENTEAFF
CDR3 DNA: TGTGCCAGCAGGACGACAGAGAACACTGAAGCTTTCTTT

V gene: TRBV5-4
D gene: NA
J gene: TRBJ1-1
clone size: NA
CDR3 protein: CASSLGLLGNTEAFF
CDR3 DNA: TGTGCCAGCAGCTTGGGCCTTCTGGGGAACACTGAAGCTTTCTTT

V gene: TRBV5-6
D gene: NA
J gene: TRBJ2-1
clone size: NA
CDR3 protein: CASSLTGFANNEQFF
CDR3 DNA: TGTGCCAGCAGCCTGACAGGTTTTGCGAACAATGAGCAGTTCTTC

V gene: TRBV7-8
D gene: NA
J gene: TRBJ1-3
clone size: NA
CDR3 protein: CASSLGVGDGNTIYF
CDR3 DNA: TGTGCCAGCAGCTTAGGGGTAGGGGACGGAAACACCATATATTTT

V gene: TRBV28
D gene: TRBD1
J gene: TRBJ1-1
clone size: NA
CDR3 protein: CASSPRGQGNTEAFF
CDR3 DNA: TGTGCCAGCAGTCCCCGCGGACAGGGAAACACTGAAGCTTTCTTT

V gene: TRBV3-1/TRBV3-2
D gene: NA
J gene: TRBJ2-7
clone size: NA
CDR3 protein: CASSQDRRGWGSSVDEQYF
CDR3 DNA: TGTGCCAGCAGCCAAGATAGAAGGGGGTGGGGGTCTTCAGTCGACGAGCAGTACTTC

V gene: TRBV27
D gene: NA
J gene: TRBJ2-7
clone size: NA
CDR3 protein: CASSPLSSYEQYF
CDR3 DNA: TGTGCCAGCAGTCCACTTAGCTCCTACGAGCAGTACTTC

V gene: TRBV4-3
D gene: NA
J gene: TRBJ2-2
clone size: NA
CDR3 protein: CASSSTTGELFF
CDR3 DNA: TGCGCCAGCAGTTCGACCACCGGGGAGCTGTTTTTT

V gene: TRBV12-3/TRBV12-4
D gene: NA
J gene: TRBJ2-3
clone size: NA
CDR3 protein: CASSQPQHTQYF
CDR3 DNA: TGTGCCAGCAGTCAACCCCAGCATACGCAGTATTTT

V gene: TRBV27
D gene: NA
J gene: TRBJ2-5
clone size: NA
CDR3 protein: CASSSVGEETQYF
CDR3 DNA: TGTGCCAGCAGTTCGGTAGGCGAAGAGACCCAGTACTTC

V gene: TRBV18
D gene: TRBD1
J gene: TRBJ2-2
clone size: NA
CDR3 protein: CASSPPYRGHTGELFF
CDR3 DNA: TGTGCCAGCTCACCACCTTACAGGGGACACACCGGGGAGCTGTTTTTT

V gene: TRBV12-3/TRBV12-4
D gene: NA
J gene: TRBJ1-6
clone size: few
CDR3 protein: CASSLFLVSPLHF
CDR3 DNA: TGTGCCAGCAGTTTGTTTCTAGTGTCACCCCTCCACTTT

V gene: TRBV4-1
D gene: TRBD2
J gene: TRBJ2-2
clone size: NA
CDR3 protein: CASSQVRGGSFGELFF
CDR3 DNA: TGCGCCAGCAGCCAGGTGCGGGGGGGCAGTTTCGGGGAGCTGTTTTTT

V gene: TRBV7-2
D gene: TRBD2
J gene: TRBJ2-7
clone size: once
CDR3 protein: CASSLGGGGSSYEQYF
CDR3 DNA: TGTGCCAGCAGCTTAGGAGGCGGGGGGTCCTCCTACGAGCAGTACTTC

V gene: TRBV11-2
D gene: NA
J gene: TRBJ1-5
clone size: NA
CDR3 protein: CATAKGGNQPQHF
CDR3 DNA: TGTGCCACTGCCAAGGGGGGCAATCAGCCCCAGCATTTT

V gene: TRBV2
D gene: NA
J gene: TRBJ2-7
clone size: once
CDR3 protein: CASSELWGTTYEQYF
CDR3 DNA: TGTGCCAGCAGTGAACTGTGGGGGACCACCTACGAGCAGTACTTC

V gene: TRBV7-2
D gene: NA
J gene: TRBJ1-4
clone size: once
CDR3 protein: CASSSTGMANEKLFF
CDR3 DNA: TGTGCCAGCAGCTCCACAGGAATGGCTAATGAAAAACTGTTTTTT

V gene: TRBV28
D gene: NA
J gene: TRBJ1-5
clone size: NA
CDR3 protein: CASSQDSNQPQHF
CDR3 DNA: TGTGCCAGCAGTCAGGATAGCAATCAGCCCCAGCATTTT

V gene: TRBV3-1/TRBV3-2
D gene: NA
J gene: TRBJ2-1
clone size: NA
CDR3 protein: CASSLNRAPIQFF
CDR3 DNA: TGTGCCAGCAGCCTCAACAGGGCCCCGATCCAGTTCTTC

V gene: TRBV24-1
D gene: NA
J gene: TRBJ1-5
clone size: NA
CDR3 protein: CATSDSNAVQPQHF
CDR3 DNA: TGTGCCACCAGTGATTCTAACGCAGTCCAGCCCCAGCATTTT

V gene: TRBV7-9
D gene: NA
J gene: TRBJ1-1
clone size: NA
CDR3 protein: CASSLVLGQRTEAFF
CDR3 DNA: TGTGCCAGCAGCTTAGTCCTGGGCCAGAGGACTGAAGCTTTCTTT

V gene: TRBV11-2
D gene: NA
J gene: TRBJ2-1
clone size: few
CDR3 protein: CASSLGLRGGDEQFF
CDR3 DNA: TGTGCCAGCAGCTTAGGGCTCAGGGGGGGCGATGAGCAGTTCTTC

V gene: TRBV19
D gene: NA
J gene: TRBJ2-1
clone size: NA
CDR3 protein: CASSIAGLPLNEQFF
CDR3 DNA: TGTGCCAGTAGTATAGCAGGACTCCCGTTGAATGAGCAGTTCTTC

V gene: TRBV5-4
D gene: NA
J gene: TRBJ1-1
clone size: NA
CDR3 protein: CASSLGTATEAFF
CDR3 DNA: TGTGCCAGCAGCTTAGGGACTGCGACTGAAGCTTTCTTT

V gene: TRBV5-4
D gene: NA
J gene: TRBJ2-5
clone size: NA
CDR3 protein: CASSLPLQETQYF
CDR3 DNA: TGTGCCAGCAGCTTGCCTCTTCAAGAGACCCAGTACTTC